These 7 T cell receptor beta chains were all obtained from the same sample, sequenced in a study of cytomegalovirus exposure and HLA in healthy donors. Primers for the PCR totalled 60 Vbeta and 13 Jbeta. Profiled with immunoSEQ multiplex PCR; TCRdb holds only in-frame clones, not every one. This table holds tens of thousands of clones, roughly 70% found once. The sequenced sample was PBMCs. Receptor source: a woman in her thirties or forties in good health and CMV-seropositive.

The V gene is TRBV29-1, the J gene TRBJ2-3; 7 bases align to TRBD2. V lost 7 bases, J lost 5 bases, and 9 bases stayed unmatched. The CDR3 totals 13 residues. The germline V gene has CDR1 SQVTM and CDR2 ANQGSEA. This chain's CDR3 is CSAQRLAGDTQYF. Here the CDR3 DNA reads TGCAGCGCGCAAAGACTAGCCGGAGATACGCAGTATTTT.

This clone was observed once. The chain has TRBV5-6 and TRBJ2-7; D possibly corresponds to TRBD2 (5 bases). Between the trimmed V and J ends, which lost 3 bases and 0 bases, there was a span of 16 bases. The germline V gene has CDR1 SGHDT and CDR2 YYEEEE. This CDR3 comprises 16 residues. In DNA, the CDR3 is TGTGCCAGCAGCTCCACCGACGGACTGCTCTCCTACGAGCAGTACTTC. Amino acids: CASSSTDGLLSYEQYF.

Of note for this clone: One junction end does not reproduce the germline sequence, and a read error may be involved. The rearrangement uses TRBV7-8 and TRBJ2-5; D perhaps matches TRBD1 (5 bases). Germline values: CDR1 SGHVS, CDR2 FQNEAQ. CDR3 length equals 13 residues. The DNA of the CDR3 is TGTGCCAGCAGCTCGACAGCTCAAGGGACCCAGTACTTC. It codes for CASSSTAQGTQYF.

This clone was observed once. This chain uses TRBV5-8 with TRBJ1-5, with D possibly being TRBD1 (5 bases). Germline V gene data show CDR1 as SGHTS and CDR2 as YDEGEE. V lost 1 base, J lost 5 bases, and 10 bases lay in between. The CDR3 is 14 amino acids. The CDR3 region has the DNA TGTGCCAGCAGCTTGTCAGGGTTCGATCAGCCCCAGCATTTT. Protein sequence: CASSLSGFDQPQHF.

The gene calls are TRBV5-4 and TRBJ1-1; TRBD1 matches at 7 bases. CDR1 SGHNT and CDR2 YYREEE come from the germline V gene (reference sequence). The length of the CDR3 is 16 residues. Germline trimming cut 4 bases from V and 3 bases from J; bases unmatched to any gene: 12. This CDR3 is CASSQATGTRDTEAFF. In DNA, the CDR3 is TGTGCCAGCAGCCAAGCGACAGGGACGAGGGACACTGAAGCTTTCTTT.

The chain links TRBV19 to TRBJ2-7; 7 bases line up with TRBD1. The junction had 3 bases not matched to a gene; V was cut back by 3 bases and J by 1 base. CDR1 and CDR2 (germline): LNHDA, SQIVND (reference sequence). CDR3 length: 14 residues. In DNA form, the CDR3 reads TGTGCCAGTAGTATGGGACAGATTTCCTACGAGCAGTACTTC. Its protein product is CASSMGQISYEQYF. The variable domain in full, completed from reference TRBV19 and TRBJ2-7, reads DGGITQSPKYLFRKEGQNVTLSCEQNLNHDAMYWYRQDPGQGLRLIYYSQIVNDFQKGDIAEGYSVSREKKESFPLTVTSAQKNPTAFYLCASSMGQISYEQYFGPGTRLTVT.

V gene TRBV10-1 combines with J gene TRBJ2-1, with 9 bases aligning to TRBD2. This CDR3 is built from 14 residues. Germline values: CDR1 WNHNN, CDR2 SYGVQD (reference sequence). Trimming at V came to 4 bases and at J to 7 bases, leaving 5 bases not matched to a gene. The CDR3 bases are TGCGCCAGCAGTGTGGCTAGCGGGGTGAATGAGCAGTTCTTC. Its protein product is CASSVASGVNEQFF.